This TCR beta chain was sequenced in a study of T cell repertoires in cytomegalovirus infection (dated by TCRdb to about 2019). For context, the study as a whole: Donor HLA type was relevant to the analysis, as public TCR beta signatures indicated carriage of CMV infection together with the matching HLA type.

This clonotype came up many times. What this receptor recognizes is not known. Base qualities are not recorded, but no much larger clone differs from it by a single base. Reading from cysteine to phenylalanine, the CDR3 counts 14 amino acids. Just CDR3 DNA is preserved here, 42 bases in frame from base 1. Trimming takes 0 bases from V and 3 bases from J, and the germline ends sit 7 bases apart. CDR1 and CDR2 are drawn from the germline V gene: SGHTA, FQGNSA. Here is what the overall study found, with its caveats: In both this cohort and an independent roughly 350-donor cohort, the cumulative frequency of public TCR beta family members distinguished carriers of CMV infection plus the relevant HLA type. The ex vivo response was dominated by HLA-C-restricted CMV-specific TCR beta clonotypes, and the single most frequent clonotype in two of eight donors was supplied by these HLA-C-restricted clonotypes.

The data were produced on an Illumina HiSeq 1500. TCRdb redid the processing of the public reads, applying fastp at Q25 and MiXCR, and retained in-frame beta chains. For every CDR3 protein sequence, its rows merge into one entry that carries the most common genes and DNA. Recorded for this sample are fewer than 550,000 distinct CDR3 sequences; approximately 10% of them occurred a single time. Roughly 10% of the sample is in the top ten clones. The sequenced sample was PBMCs. The chain uses TRBV7-2 and TRBJ2-3; the D gene cannot be resolved reliably. The receptor comes from a human donor in good health (CMV status not recorded). Some clones in this sample may be carry-over from other donors' samples. The nucleotides are TGTGCCAGCAGCTTAGCCCTAGTGACAGATACGCAGTATTTT. Its protein reads: CASSLALVTDTQYF. The CDR3, completed at both ends by the reference TRBV7-2 and TRBJ2-3 genes, gives the full variable domain GAGVSQSPSNKVTEKGKDVELRCDPISGHTALYWYRQSLGQGLEFLIYFQGNSAPDKSGLPSDRFSAERTGGSVSTLTIQRTQQEDSAVYLCASSLALVTDTQYFGPGTRLTVL.